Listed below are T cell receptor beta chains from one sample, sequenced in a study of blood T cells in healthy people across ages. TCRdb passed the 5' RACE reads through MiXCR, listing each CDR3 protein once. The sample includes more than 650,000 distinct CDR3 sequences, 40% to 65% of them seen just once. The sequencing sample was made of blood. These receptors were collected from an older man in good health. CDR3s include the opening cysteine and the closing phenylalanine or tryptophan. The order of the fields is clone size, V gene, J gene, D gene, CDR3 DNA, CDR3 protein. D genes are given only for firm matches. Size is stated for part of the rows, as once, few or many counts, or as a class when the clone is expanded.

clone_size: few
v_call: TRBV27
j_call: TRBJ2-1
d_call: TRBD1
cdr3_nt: TGTGCCAGCAGTCCCCGGACAGGTCTGGGGAATGAGCAGTTCTTC
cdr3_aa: CASSPRTGLGNEQFF

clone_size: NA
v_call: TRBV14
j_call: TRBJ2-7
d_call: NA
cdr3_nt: TGTGCCAGCAGCCGGCAGGGGATCGAGCAGTACTTC
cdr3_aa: CASSRQGIEQYF

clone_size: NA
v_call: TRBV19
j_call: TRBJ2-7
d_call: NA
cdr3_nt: TGTGCCAGTAGTACCCCGTACAGGAGCTCCTACAATGAGCAGTACTTC
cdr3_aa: CASSTPYRSSYNEQYF

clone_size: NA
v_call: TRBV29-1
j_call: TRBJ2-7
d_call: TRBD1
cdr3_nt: TGCAGCGCATGGACAGGGGCCTACGAGCAGTACTTC
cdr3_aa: CSAWTGAYEQYF

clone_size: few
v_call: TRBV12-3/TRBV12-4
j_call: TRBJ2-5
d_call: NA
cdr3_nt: TGTGCCAGCAGCGCGATTGCAGGGACGCGGACCCAGTACTTC
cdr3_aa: CASSAIAGTRTQYF

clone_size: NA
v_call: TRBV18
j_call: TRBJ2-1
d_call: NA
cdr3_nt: TGTGCCAGCTCACCACGGTCTGGCGGGGTTACGGACAATGAGCAGTTCTTC
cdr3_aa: CASSPRSGGVTDNEQFF

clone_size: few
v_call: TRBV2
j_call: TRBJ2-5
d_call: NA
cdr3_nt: TGTGCCAGCGGGCTCTTCGGACCGCAAGAGACCCAGTACTTC
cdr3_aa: CASGLFGPQETQYF

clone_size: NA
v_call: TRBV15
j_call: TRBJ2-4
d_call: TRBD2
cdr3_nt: TGTGCCACCAGCAGAGGAACGGGGGGGCTAGCCAAAAACATTCAGTACTTC
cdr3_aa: CATSRGTGGLAKNIQYF

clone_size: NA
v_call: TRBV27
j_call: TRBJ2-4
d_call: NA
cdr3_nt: TGTGCCAGCAGTCTACTGGTTGCCCGAGAGCAGTACTTC
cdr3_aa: CASSLLVAREQYF

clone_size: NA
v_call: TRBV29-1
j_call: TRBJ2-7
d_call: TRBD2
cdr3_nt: TGCAGCGTGTCTAGAGCGGGAGTAGCGGGTGAGCAGTACTTC
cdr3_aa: CSVSRAGVAGEQYF